This T cell receptor beta chain was recovered during a study of blood T cell repertoires in COVID-19 (dated by TCRdb to about 2020). Regarding the study in general: Samples covering the acute and convalescent phases of COVID-19 were provided by collaborators in the United States, Italy and Spain. The prospective study material was composed of cDNA or gDNA derived from T cells, B-cell-depleted T cells, or PBMCs. Deeply sampled blood TCRbeta repertoires from subjects exposed to, actively infected with, or recovered from COVID-19 were included in the dataset. The repertoires were made available in a free public database intended to serve as a resource for research on the immune response to SARS-CoV-2. The samples were drawn from two sources: the first 160 participants of the ongoing ImmuneRACE study, and 1,200 or so subjects contributed by 6 global collaborators. The sample metadata nearly always contained a de-identified subject ID, COVID-19 status, age in years and sex. Where available, HLA class I and class II types were taken from metadata supplied by the sample provider and were not determined by assay-based typing. Points the paper makes about the study in general: The quantity of clinical and demographic metadata differed by source and by participant and was supplied without curation.

The immunoSEQ Assay, a bias-controlled multiplex PCR, was used to amplify TCRbeta CDR3 regions from genomic DNA. Concerning the study's data processing: Within the assay, amplification of reference gene primers was used to estimate how many nucleated cells each sample contained. To quantify the absolute abundance of each unique TCRbeta CDR3 rearrangement, sequence reads were collapsed and filtered. For each sample, productive Simpson clonality was calculated by taking the square root of Simpson's diversity index across productive rearrangements. TCRdb's version of the immuneACCESS table is confined to in-frame rearrangements and falls short of the full clone set. An unresolved V gene accounts for under half of the shortfall where checked; the remainder is of unknown origin. For V, J and clone size, that table is used; D and trimming come from the DNA. The sample records 200,000 to 300,000 clones, around 90% of which are singletons. Less than 0.9% of the sample goes to the ten largest clones.

In the prospective study, participants were roughly 18 to 100 years old, resided in approximately 25 geographic areas of the United States, and were enrolled through a virtual design. Cohort assignment in the prospective study relied on participant-reported clinical history from a screening survey and a study questionnaire. Exposed participants had been in contact, within 2 weeks of entering the study, with a person who had a PCR-confirmed or clinician-diagnosed case of COVID-19. Each participant in the prospective study had whole blood, serum and a nasopharyngeal or oropharyngeal swab collected by mobile phlebotomists. Over a roughly 2-month period, participants in the prospective study had the option of providing additional blood draws and questionnaires. Prospective study blood samples were shipped either frozen or at room temperature before DNA extraction. Comment on this clone: Its antigen target is currently unknown. One base away there is no much larger clone; base qualities are not given.

This sequence originates from a man aged 50-59 years who had been exposed to COVID-19. The specimen sequenced was PBMCs or T cells enriched from blood (not recorded which).

The DNA is as follows: TGTGCCAGCAGCCCCCTAGGAGTAAGTTCCGGGGAGCTGTTTTTT. Its amino acids are CASSPLGVSSGELFF. Here the chain combines TRBV3-1 (or the pseudogene TRBV3-2) and TRBJ2-2; no D segment can be confidently identified. There are 15 amino acids in the CDR3, from cysteine to phenylalanine inclusive. Kept here is only the CDR3 DNA, which spans 45 bases and is read in frame from base 1. The germline V gene (reference sequence) provides CDR1 LGHDT and CDR2 YNNKEL. V lost 4 bases and J lost 6 bases; the stretch between them is 15 bases long.